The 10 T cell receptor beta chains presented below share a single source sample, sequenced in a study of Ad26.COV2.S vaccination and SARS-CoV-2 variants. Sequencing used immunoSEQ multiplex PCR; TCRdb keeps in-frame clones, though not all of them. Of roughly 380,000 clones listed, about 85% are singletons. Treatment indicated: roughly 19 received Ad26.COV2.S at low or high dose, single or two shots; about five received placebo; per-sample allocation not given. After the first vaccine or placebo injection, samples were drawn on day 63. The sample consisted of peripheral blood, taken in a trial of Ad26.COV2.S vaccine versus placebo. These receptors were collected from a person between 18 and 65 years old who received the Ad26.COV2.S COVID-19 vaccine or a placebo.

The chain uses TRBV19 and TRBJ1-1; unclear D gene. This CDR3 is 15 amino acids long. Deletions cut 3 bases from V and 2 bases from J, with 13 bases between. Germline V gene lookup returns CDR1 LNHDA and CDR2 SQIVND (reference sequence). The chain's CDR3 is CASSIGAGSNTEAFF. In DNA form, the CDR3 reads TGTGCCAGTAGTATTGGAGCTGGCAGCAACACTGAAGCTTTCTTT.

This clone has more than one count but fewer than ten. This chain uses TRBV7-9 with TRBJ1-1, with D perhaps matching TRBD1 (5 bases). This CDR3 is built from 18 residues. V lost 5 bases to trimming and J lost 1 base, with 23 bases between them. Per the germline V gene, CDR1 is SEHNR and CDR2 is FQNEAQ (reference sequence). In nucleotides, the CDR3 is TGTGCCAGCAGCCGCGCGCAGGGCTTTCGGGGGTCGAACACTGAAGCTTTCTTT. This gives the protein CASSRAQGFRGSNTEAFF. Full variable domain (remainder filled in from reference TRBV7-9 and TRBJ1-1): DTGVSQNPRHKITKRGQNVTFRCDPISEHNRLYWYRQTLGQGPEFLTYFQNEAQLEKSRLLSDRFSAERPKGSFSTLEIQRTEQGDSAMYLCASSRAQGFRGSNTEAFFGQGTRLTVV.

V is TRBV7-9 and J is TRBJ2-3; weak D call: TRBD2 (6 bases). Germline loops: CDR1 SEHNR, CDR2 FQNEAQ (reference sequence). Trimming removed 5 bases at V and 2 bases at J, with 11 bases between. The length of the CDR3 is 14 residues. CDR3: CASSNSGPTDTQYF. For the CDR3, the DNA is TGTGCCAGCAGCAATAGCGGCCCCACAGATACGCAGTATTTT.

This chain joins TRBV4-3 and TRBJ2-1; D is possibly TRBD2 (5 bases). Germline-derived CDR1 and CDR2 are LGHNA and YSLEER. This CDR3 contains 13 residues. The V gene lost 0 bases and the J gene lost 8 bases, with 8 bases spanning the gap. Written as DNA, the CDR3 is TGCGCCAGCAGCCAAGATCGGGGATATGAGCAGTTCTTC. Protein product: CASSQDRGYEQFF.

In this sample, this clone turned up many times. CDR3 nucleotides: TGCGCCAGCAGCTTTGGGACAGGGAAATCCTATGGCTACACCTTC. Its translation: CASSFGTGKSYGYTF. The rearrangement joins TRBV5-1 to TRBJ1-2, with 9 bases lining up with TRBD1. CDR3 length: 15 amino acids. In germline, CDR1 is SGHRS, CDR2 YFSETQ. V shed 2 bases and J 4 bases; nucleotides not matched to a gene: 6. The complete variable domain, with remaining parts taken from reference TRBV5-1 and TRBJ1-2, reads KAGVTQTPRYLIKTRGQQVTLSCSPISGHRSVSWYQQTPGQGLQFLFEYFSETQRNKGNFPGRFSGRQFSNSRSEMNVSTLELGDSALYLCASSFGTGKSYGYTFGSGTRLTVV.

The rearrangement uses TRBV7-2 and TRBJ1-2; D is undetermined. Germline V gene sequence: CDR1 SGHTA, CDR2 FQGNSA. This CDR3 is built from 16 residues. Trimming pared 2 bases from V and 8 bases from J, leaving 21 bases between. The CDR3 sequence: CASSLNNQLFRRGYTF. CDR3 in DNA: TGTGCCAGCAGCTTAAATAACCAACTCTTCAGGCGCGGCTACACCTTC. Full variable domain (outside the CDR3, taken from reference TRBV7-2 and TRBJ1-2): GAGVSQSPSNKVTEKGKDVELRCDPISGHTALYWYRQSLGQGLEFLIYFQGNSAPDKSGLPSDRFSAERTGGSVSTLTIQRTQQEDSAVYLCASSLNNQLFRRGYTFGSGTRLTVV.

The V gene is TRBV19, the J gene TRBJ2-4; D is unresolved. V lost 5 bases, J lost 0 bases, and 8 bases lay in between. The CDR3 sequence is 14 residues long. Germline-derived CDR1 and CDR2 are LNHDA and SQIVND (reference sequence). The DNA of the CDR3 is TGTGCCAGTAGTTTCCGGCGAGCCAAAAACATTCAGTACTTC. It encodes CASSFRRAKNIQYF.

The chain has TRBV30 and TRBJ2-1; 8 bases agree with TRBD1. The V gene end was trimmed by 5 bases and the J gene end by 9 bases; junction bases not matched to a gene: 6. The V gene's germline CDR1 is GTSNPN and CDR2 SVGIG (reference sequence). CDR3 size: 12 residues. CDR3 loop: CAWGQGGLEQFF. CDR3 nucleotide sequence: TGTGCCTGGGGACAGGGCGGCCTTGAGCAGTTCTTC.

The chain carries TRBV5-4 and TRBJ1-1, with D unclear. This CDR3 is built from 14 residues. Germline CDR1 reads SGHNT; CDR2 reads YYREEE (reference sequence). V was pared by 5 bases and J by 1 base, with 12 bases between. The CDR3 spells CASRSGRQNTEAFF. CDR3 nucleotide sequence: TGTGCCAGCAGGTCTGGGCGGCAGAACACTGAAGCTTTCTTT.

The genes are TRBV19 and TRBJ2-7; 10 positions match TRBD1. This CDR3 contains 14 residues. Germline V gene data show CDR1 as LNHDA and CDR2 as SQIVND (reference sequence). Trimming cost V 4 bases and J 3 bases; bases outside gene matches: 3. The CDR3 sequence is CASSKGQGNYEQYF. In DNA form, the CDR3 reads TGTGCCAGTAGTAAGGGACAGGGGAACTACGAGCAGTACTTC. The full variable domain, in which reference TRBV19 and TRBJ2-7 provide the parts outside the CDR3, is DGGITQSPKYLFRKEGQNVTLSCEQNLNHDAMYWYRQDPGQGLRLIYYSQIVNDFQKGDIAEGYSVSREKKESFPLTVTSAQKNPTAFYLCASSKGQGNYEQYFGPGTRLTVT.